The 26 T cell receptor beta chains reported below all come from one sample, sequenced in a study of memory CD4+ T cells and cytomegalovirus serostatus. The repertoire was sequenced with immunoSEQ multiplex PCR; TCRdb's copy has only in-frame clones and lacks some. The sample holds 55,000 to 60,000 clones, about 81% seen once. Single viable CD3+CD4+CD8-CD45RO+ cells were sorted as the memory CD4+ T cells. Input material: memory CD4+ T cells from blood. These receptors were taken from an adult in good health and CMV-seronegative.

Details on this clone: The junction departs from the called germline gene at one end, perhaps through a read error. The chain links TRBV2 to TRBJ2-5; the match to TRBD1 covers 7 bases. This CDR3 has 14 residues. In germline, CDR1 is SNHLY, CDR2 FYNNEI. CDR3 DNA: TGTGCCAGCAGAGAAGACAGGGTACGAGAGACCCAGTACTTC. Its protein product is CASREDRVRETQYF.

The chain links TRBV5-1 to TRBJ2-5, with D possibly matching TRBD1 (6 bases). Trimming took 2 bases from V and 3 from J, leaving 11 bases between them. Germline CDR1 reads SGHRS; CDR2 reads YFSETQ. CDR3 length: 14 residues. CDR3 loop: CASSLQGTKETQYF. The CDR3 DNA reads as TGCGCCAGCAGCTTACAGGGAACCAAAGAGACCCAGTACTTC.

The chain couples TRBV2 to TRBJ2-1; 14 positions match TRBD2. This CDR3 spans 17 amino acids. The germline gives CDR1 SNHLY, CDR2 FYNNEI. The J segment lost 6 bases and the V segment lost 4 bases, leaving 8 bases of the junction unmatched. CDR3 loop: CASSASGGTSGGNEQFF. The CDR3 coding sequence is TGTGCCAGCAGTGCATCGGGCGGGACTAGCGGGGGCAATGAGCAGTTCTTC.

The V call is TRBV28, the J call TRBJ1-5, with 10 bases matching TRBD1. V trimming: 6 bases; J trimming: 4 bases; junction bases outside the gene matches: 9. CDR3 length: 16 amino acids. From germline, CDR1 is MDHEN and CDR2 SYDVKM. The CDR3 sequence: CASRTPGTGVNQPQHF. Here the CDR3 DNA reads TGTGCCAGCAGAACCCCCGGGACAGGGGTTAATCAGCCCCAGCATTTT.

The V gene is TRBV27, the J gene TRBJ1-1, with a weak D call TRBD1 (6 bases). CDR3 length: 14 residues. V lost 4 bases to trimming and J lost 2 bases, with 11 bases between them. The V gene's germline CDR1 is MNHEY and CDR2 SMNVEV (reference sequence). CDR3 region: CASSSHRDNTEAFF. The DNA of the CDR3 is TGTGCCAGCAGTTCGCACAGGGACAACACTGAAGCTTTCTTT.

This chain links TRBV7-3 with TRBJ2-3; D call uncertain. V was cut by 5 bases and J by 1 base, with 4 bases left in between. The CDR3 consists of 12 residues. Germline CDR1 reads SGHTA; CDR2 reads FQGTGA. In DNA, the CDR3 is TGTGCCAGCAGCCTCGGCACAGATACGCAGTATTTT. Translation: CASSLGTDTQYF. The variable domain in full, completed from reference TRBV7-3 and TRBJ2-3, reads GAGVSQTPSNKVTEKGKYVELRCDPISGHTALYWYRQSLGQGPEFLIYFQGTGAADDSGLPNDRFFAVRPEGSVSTLKIQRTERGDSAVYLCASSLGTDTQYFGPGTRLTVL.

This clone was detected only once. Other DNA sequences in this sample translate to the same CDR3. V usage is TRBV7-9 and J usage is TRBJ2-7, with no clear D. CDR1 SEHNR and CDR2 FQNEAQ come from the germline V gene (reference sequence). The germline V and J ends were trimmed by 4 bases and 2 bases, with 9 bases remaining between them. The CDR3 spans 13 residues. The DNA for the CDR3 is TGTGCCAGCAGCTCGGGCAGAGCCTACGAGCAGTACTTC. Encoded protein: CASSSGRAYEQYF.

V usage is TRBV5-1 and J usage is TRBJ2-7; D may be TRBD1 (5 bases). Looked up from germline, CDR1 is SGHRS and CDR2 is YFSETQ. The CDR3 covers 18 residues. V lost 4 bases to trimming and J lost 4 bases, with 27 bases between them. CDR3 protein: CASSARTFGAKGGYEQYF. As DNA, the CDR3 is TGCGCCAGCAGCGCACGAACCTTTGGGGCCAAAGGTGGGTACGAGCAGTACTTC.

This clone was counted once. The chain carries TRBV6-5 and TRBJ2-7, with D tentatively TRBD1 (6 bases). The CDR3 runs to 12 residues. Trimming took off 6 bases at V and 3 bases at J, with 9 bases between the two ends. Germline CDR1 and CDR2: MNHEY and SVGAGI. The CDR3 coding sequence is TGTGCCAGCAGGAAACAGGGCTACGAGCAGTACTTC. Protein: CASRKQGYEQYF.

This clone is medium-sized. V is TRBV29-1 and J is TRBJ2-7; perhaps TRBD1 as D (5 bases). Trimming shortened V by 2 bases and J by 2 bases, and 16 bases separated the two germline ends. CDR3 length: 15 amino acids. CDR1 and CDR2 from the germline V gene are SQVTM and ANQGSEA. The CDR3: CSVEFPARVPYEQYF. DNA of the CDR3: TGCAGCGTTGAATTCCCGGCCAGGGTGCCCTACGAGCAGTACTTC.

This chain links TRBV2 with TRBJ1-1; 10 bases agree with TRBD1. This CDR3 has 14 residues. With V trimmed by 7 bases and J by 5 bases, 7 bases remained unmatched. In germline, CDR1 is SNHLY, CDR2 FYNNEI. CDR3 nucleotide sequence: TGTGCCAGCACCCGGGACAGGGGAAATACTGAAGCTTTCTTT. Translated: CASTRDRGNTEAFF. The variable domain in full, completed from reference TRBV2 and TRBJ1-1, reads EPEVTQTPSHQVTQMGQEVILRCVPISNHLYFYWYRQILGQKVEFLVSFYNNEISEKSEIFDDQFSVERPDGSNFTLKIRSTKLEDSAMYFCASTRDRGNTEAFFGQGTRLTVV.

The V and J genes are TRBV5-4 and TRBJ2-5; 7 bases line up with TRBD1. This CDR3 contains 14 residues. The germline CDR1 and CDR2 sequences are SGHNT and YYREEE (reference sequence). V shed 3 bases, J shed 3 bases, and the junction held 5 bases outside the gene matches. CDR3 sequence: CASSYPGQKETQYF. CDR3 nucleotide sequence: TGTGCCAGCAGCTACCCGGGACAGAAAGAGACCCAGTACTTC.

The rearrangement joins TRBV6-6 to TRBJ2-1, with 9 bases fitting TRBD1. V was clipped by 5 bases and J by 4 bases; unmatched bases: 9. Germline CDR1 and CDR2: MNHNY and SVGAGI (reference sequence). CDR3 length: 16 residues. DNA of the CDR3: TGTGCCAGCAGTACTCCGGGACAGGGAAATTACAATGAGCAGTTCTTC. Translation: CASSTPGQGNYNEQFF.

This CDR3 is CASSLARNTEAFF. The DNA of the CDR3 is TGTGCCAGCAGCTTAGCCCGGAACACTGAAGCTTTCTTT. V gene TRBV7-8 combines with J gene TRBJ1-1; D not resolved. The CDR3 contains 13 residues. CDR1 SGHVS and CDR2 FQNEAQ come from the germline V gene. V lost 0 bases to trimming and J lost 1 base, with 3 bases between them.

The V and J genes are TRBV7-2 and TRBJ2-1, with 8 bases lining up with TRBD2. CDR3 length equals 15 residues. Losses at the gene ends were 2 bases for V and 4 bases for J; bases not matched to a gene: 4. The germline CDR1 and CDR2 sequences are SGHTA and FQGNSA. The CDR3 DNA is TGTGCCAGCAGCTTAAGCGGGGGCGGATACAATGAGCAGTTCTTC. Protein: CASSLSGGGYNEQFF.

The CDR3, as DNA: TGCGCCAGCAGCTTGAGACAGCTCAACAATGAGCAGTTCTTC. This translates into CASSLRQLNNEQFF. The chain combines TRBV5-1 with TRBJ2-1, with D tentatively TRBD1 (5 bases). The V and J ends lost 1 base and 5 bases respectively, with 10 bases between them. CDR3 length: 14 amino acids. Germline V gene sequence: CDR1 SGHRS, CDR2 YFSETQ.

The CDR3: CASAATSDYNEQFF. CDR3 DNA sequence: TGTGCCAGCGCAGCTACCTCCGACTACAATGAGCAGTTCTTC. The chain carries TRBV18 and TRBJ2-1; no clear D. Germline CDR1 is KGHSH and CDR2 is LQKENI. The length of the CDR3 is 14 residues. V lost 8 bases and J lost 3, with 14 bases in between.

This chain joins TRBV7-3 and TRBJ2-3, with a possible D match to TRBD2 (5 bases). Trimming took 5 bases from V and 9 from J, leaving 12 bases between them. Germline V lookup: CDR1 SGHTA, CDR2 FQGTGA. The CDR3 loop spans 12 amino acids. CDR3 protein: CASSLDRRTQYF. The CDR3 DNA follows: TGTGCCAGCAGCCTGGACCGGAGGACGCAGTATTTT. Looking up the rest from reference TRBV7-3 and TRBJ2-3 gives the full variable domain: GAGVSQTPSNKVTEKGKYVELRCDPISGHTALYWYRQSLGQGPEFLIYFQGTGAADDSGLPNDRFFAVRPEGSVSTLKIQRTERGDSAVYLCASSLDRRTQYFGPGTRLTVL.

The chain joins TRBV14 to TRBJ2-5; 10 bases line up with TRBD2. The CDR3 covers 14 residues. Per the germline V gene, CDR1 is SGHDN and CDR2 is FVKESK. Trimming cost V 2 bases and J 4 bases; bases outside gene matches: 1. CDR3 region: CASSQIAGGETQYF. In nucleotides, the CDR3 is TGTGCCAGCAGCCAAATAGCGGGAGGAGAGACCCAGTACTTC.

V usage is TRBV28 and J usage is TRBJ1-5; a possible D gene is TRBD1 (5 bases). The CDR3 is 14 amino acids. V lost 1 base to trimming and J lost 5 bases, with 9 bases between them. Germline loops: CDR1 MDHEN, CDR2 SYDVKM. The CDR3 loop reads CASSLFRDHQPQHF. The CDR3 nucleotides are TGTGCCAGCAGTTTATTCAGGGATCATCAGCCCCAGCATTTT.

This clone is a singleton in its sample. This sequence joins TRBV5-4 and TRBJ2-7, with 11 bases matching TRBD1. Germline V CDR1 and CDR2: SGHNT, YYREEE (reference sequence). The V gene end was trimmed by 4 bases and the J gene end by 5 bases; junction bases not matched to a gene: 11. There are 16 residues in the CDR3. The CDR3, as DNA: TGTGCCAGCAGCCCGCCTACGGGACAGGGGGACCACGAGCAGTACTTC. Its translation is CASSPPTGQGDHEQYF.

This sequence joins TRBV7-6 and TRBJ2-7; TRBD1 aligns across 8 bases. Germline trimming cut 0 bases from V and 5 bases from J; bases unmatched to any gene: 9. Germline-derived CDR1 and CDR2 are SGHVS and FNYEAQ. The CDR3 consists of 16 residues. The CDR3 DNA reads TGTGCCAGCAGCTTAGCGCGCAGGGGGCTTGGGCACGAGCAGTACTTC. Protein: CASSLARRGLGHEQYF.

The V call is TRBV14, the J call TRBJ2-5, with D perhaps matching TRBD1 or TRBD2 (5 bases each). V dropped 0 bases and J dropped 5 bases, with 13 bases sitting between them. This CDR3 is 15 amino acids long. The germline gives CDR1 SGHDN, CDR2 FVKESK. CDR3 nucleotide sequence: TGTGCCAGCAGCCAAGATCAGGGACCGAGGGAGACCCAGTACTTC. Its translation is CASSQDQGPRETQYF.

The rearrangement uses TRBV7-2 and TRBJ2-1; no clear D. The CDR3 is 15 residues long. V lost 4 bases, J lost 0 bases, and 10 bases lay in between. CDR1 is SGHTA and CDR2 is FQGNSA in the germline V gene. CDR3 protein: CASSSYSSSYNEQFF. The CDR3 DNA sequence: TGTGCCAGCAGCTCCTATTCGAGCTCCTACAATGAGCAGTTCTTC.

The chain employs TRBV15 and TRBJ1-4; 10 bases agree with TRBD1. This CDR3 is 15 amino acids long. The ends lost 3 bases at V and 8 bases at J; junction bases unmatched: 6. Looked up from germline, CDR1 is LNHNV and CDR2 is YYDKDF (reference sequence). This CDR3 is CATSSRTGGFEKLFF. The CDR3 DNA reads TGTGCCACCAGCAGCAGGACAGGGGGTTTCGAAAAACTGTTTTTT.

The chain links TRBV7-8 to TRBJ1-3; D perhaps matches TRBD1 (5 bases). V dropped 5 bases and J dropped 2 bases, with 16 bases sitting between them. This CDR3 is built from 16 residues. The germline V gene encodes CDR1 SGHVS and CDR2 FQNEAQ. The CDR3, as DNA: TGTGCCAGCAGCCCTAGGGAGGGGACGACTGGAAACACCATATATTTT. Its translation is CASSPREGTTGNTIYF.